This record looks at one T cell receptor (beta chain) sequence and its context. Its antigen is currently not known. Per-base quality was not reported, and no clone a single base away is much larger than it. V and J lose 4 bases and 2 bases, and a span of 19 bases separates them. From its cysteine to its phenylalanine, the CDR3 spans 16 amino acids. The retained sequence is limited to the CDR3, 48 bases, with the frame set at the first base. Via the germline V gene (reference sequence), CDR1 is SGHKS and CDR2 YYEKEE. Lymph node samples were obtained from the axillary draining lymph nodes of breast cancer patients. This entry comes from a study of breast tumors, draining lymph nodes, adjacent tissues (dated by TCRdb to 2016 to 2017). For the study in its entirety: TCR beta repertoires were compared across tumor, adjacent nontumor tissue and axillary lymph nodes obtained from breast cancer patients. In human breast cancer, the study set out to evaluate how tumor, surrounding tissue and draining lymph node repertoires relate to one another and whether T cells may move between these sites.

Overall results and qualifications from the work: Tumor and nontumor tissue repertoires were found to be significantly more similar in luminal-like than in basal-like breast cancer. Tumors showed preferential V and J gene usage, and their T-cell repertoire diversity fell below that of lymph nodes yet above that of nontumor tissue. Rather than being directly demonstrated, the conclusion that tumor T cells originate in lymph nodes was presented as consistent with a hypothesis. The data were considered consistent with the idea that most tumor T cells come from the lymph node and then expand in tumor tissue.

Sequencing was performed on an Illumina HiSeq 2000. Multiplex PCR amplification was used to generate the TCR beta chain libraries. The amplified TCR beta chain products were analyzed by high-throughput sequencing. TCRdb cleaned the public reads at Q25 with fastp, built clones with MiXCR and kept in-frame beta chains. Identical CDR3 proteins give one entry, which carries the most common genes and DNA. Recorded for this sample are about 89,000 distinct CDR3 sequences; approximately 30% of them occurred a single time. Roughly 7.3% of the sample is in the top ten clones. Recombination joined TRBV5-5 with TRBJ2-7, with the D segment possibly TRBD1 or TRBD2, each aligning over 5 bases. This TCR derives from a female donor with breast cancer. Some clones in this sample may be carry-over from other donors' samples. The sequenced sample was axillary lymph node tissue. The CDR3: CASSGDGERGTYEQYF. The bases read TGTGCCAGCAGCGGGGACGGGGAGAGGGGCACCTACGAGCAGTACTTC.